The entry below gives a single T cell receptor beta chain sequence along with its context. Antigen unknown. J gave up 5 bases and V 6 bases, and 18 bases lay outside the gene matches. The length of the CDR3 is 17 residues. In germline, CDR1 is SEHNR, CDR2 FQNEAQ (reference sequence). The sample is drawn from a study of T-cell memory formation after mild COVID-19. Background on the study: The two donors had largely donor-specific TCR clusters.

Sample barcodes and UMIs were carried by the TCR alpha and TCR beta cDNA libraries that 5'RACE generated with constant-segment primers. TCRdb reanalysed the 5' RACE reads using MiXCR and keeps one entry per CDR3 protein. This sample has about 390,000 distinct CDR3 sequences, with around a sixth found just once. Findings and limits, study-wide: In second-wave clones peaking day 37, SARS-CoV-2 specificity remained unconfirmed. Clones that shrank (day 15 to 85) were balanced CD4/CD8, whereas later expanders leaned CD4+.

This chain connects TRBV7-9 to TRBJ2-5, with 7 bases fitting TRBD1. This receptor was obtained from a man younger than 35 who had mild COVID-19 (a few samples of this study predate the infection). Cell type and time point are not known. The specimen sequenced was PBMCs or a T cell subset sorted from them (not recorded which). This CDR3 reads CASRPPPTGVLYETQYF. CDR3 DNA: TGTGCCAGCAGACCCCCTCCTACAGGGGTCCTGTACGAGACCCAGTACTTC.